This TCR beta chain was documented in a study of T cell clones after liver transplantation. For the study at large: Immunosuppression withdrawal was tried within 2 years after liver transplantation in this trial. General observations from the study: In 5 of 8 subjects, circulating graft-donor-reactive CD4 TCRbeta sequences fell significantly after transplant. Graft donor-reactive T cells possibly entered the graft instead of undergoing deletion. Compared with third party-reactive sequences, donor-reactive ones declined more, independent of withdrawal success.

This clone has more than one count but fewer than ten. Its antigen is undetermined. The repertoire was sequenced with immunoSEQ multiplex PCR; TCRdb's copy has only in-frame clones and lacks some. In the table there are 65,000 to 85,000 clones, under 90% of which are singletons. The J segment lost 4 bases and the V segment lost 3 bases, leaving 7 bases of the junction unmatched. The CDR3 extends over 16 amino acids. Germline loops: CDR1 SGDLS, CDR2 YYNGEE. The source material was CD4+ T cells from blood, sampled around 50 months after liver transplant. The chain is built from TRBV9 and TRBJ2-2; 9 bases are shared with TRBD1. This TCR was recovered from a human patient who received a liver transplant. Some T cells may trace back to the graft donor. This CDR3 reads CASSAPQGAGTGELFF. The CDR3, as DNA: TGTGCCAGCAGCGCACCACAGGGGGCTGGCACCGGGGAGCTGTTTTTT.